The T cell receptor beta chain under discussion was sequenced for a study of shared clonotypes between healthy human individuals (TCRdb year 2020). As for the study more broadly: The cohort included three men and a couple of women between 18 and 49 years of age. For each donor, CD4 naive and CD4 memory were each run on three plates, CD8 naive on two plates, and CD8 memory on one plate. Libraries were prepared and TCR repertoires were sequenced by different laboratories using diverse techniques, in order to increase sequencing depth and limit assay-specific biases. Each donor's leukapheresis produced roughly between roughly 0.85 and 10 billion PBMCs. Blood TCR repertoires of roughly five healthy adults were deeply sequenced to estimate repertoire size and the extent of clonotype sharing between individuals. General findings and caveats noted by the study authors: Even with the large sequencing depth, rarefaction of the sorted-subset datasets indicated that sequencing was incomplete. Sharing across a few donors was observed for around 4.8% of naive CD4, about 4% of naive CD8, 2.3% of memory CD4, and around 0.42% of memory CD8 clonotypes. The small number of donors limited the genetic and exposure-history diversity represented. Based on pairwise subsampling, the degree of clonotype sharing among donors was expected to be affected by sequencing depth. Clonotypes shared by all four sorted-subset donors showed higher generation probabilities than non-shared clonotypes. Naive subsets generally had larger estimated clonotype richness than memory subsets did. Sampling was limited to blood, and TCR repertoires in tissue likely differ from TCR repertoires in blood.

For the CD8 naive samples, CD45RO-negative cells were positively selected for CCR7, yielding a CD45RA+CCR7+ population from which TemRA cells were excluded. The donors were healthy, HIV-negative adults who had no recently reported acute infections or vaccinations. All donors were Caucasian adults living in Nashville, Tennessee, USA. After blood collection by leukapheresis, PBMCs were isolated using Ficoll-Histopaque density gradient centrifugation and then cryopreserved in the vapor phase of liquid nitrogen. Purity and quantity of every magnetically sorted T cell population were checked by analytical flow cytometry. Genomic DNA was isolated from each sorted fraction and quantified by UV absorbance on a Nanodrop 2000c. Comments on this clone: Its antigen has not been determined. Per-base qualities were not stored, and no clone one base away is much larger. This same CDR3 is encoded by further DNA sequences in the sample.

Using the deep immunoSEQ assay, multiplex PCR amplified TCR CDR3 regions from genomic DNA. Extracted genomic DNA from each cell subset was spread evenly across all wells of several immunoSEQ 96-well plates, with each plate serving as a replicate. For sorted subsets, each replicate PCR was loaded with 200 ng genomic DNA, equivalent to 25,000 to 30,000 T cell genomes. Purified libraries were quantified with a Qubit 3.0 fluorometer, sized on a Bioanalyzer 2100, and re-quantified with the KAPA Library Quantification kit. Each immunoSEQ 96-well plate was sequenced on its own single-read 150-cycle Illumina NextSeq 550 flow cell. As for the authors' bioinformatics: Because only junctional sequences without quality scores were contained in the immunoSEQ output, filtering matching that applied to full-length reads could not be performed. Sequences were annotated with PyIR, a Python wrapper for IgBLAST v1.9, and V/J genes and CDR3 were assigned using IMGT germline references. Reads were filtered out if the reads had weak V/J assignments (E-value above 1e-6), no CDR3, stop codons, out-of-frame junctions, or ambiguous translated residues. V3J clonotypes were defined as sequences sharing the same inferred V gene, J gene, and CDR3 amino acid sequence. Percentage overlap between repertoires was computed as shared unique clonotypes divided by the size of the smaller repertoire. Richness of each repertoire was evaluated using RTK rarefaction, the Chao1 estimator, and Recon v2.1 estimates of unobserved clonotypes. Generation probabilities for all TCRbeta clonotypes obtained by the gDNA method from a few donors were computed using OLGA. TCRdb took over this immuneACCESS table, retaining in-frame rearrangements with V and J assigned. Such tables are incomplete; in checked studies, under half of the missing clones stem from an unresolved V gene, and the remainder is unexplained. D and trimming come from the DNA, and the V and J calls and clone size come from that table. The sample yields over 2 million clones; around 96% were counted once. More than 0.95% of the sample is in the top ten clones.

V and J lose 1 base and 0 bases, and a span of 7 bases separates them. Reading the germline V gene gives CDR1 MNHNS and CDR2 SASEGT. The CDR3 starts with the cysteine, ends with the phenylalanine, and has 16 residues. CDR3 DNA is the only sequence kept; it has 48 bases, read in frame from the first base. What was sequenced was naive CD8+ T cells sorted from blood. According to the study, the label for this sample's cell subset or site signals: CD45RA+CCR7+. The chain couples TRBV6-1 to TRBJ1-6, with the identity of the D gene unclear. The origin of this receptor is a man in his late teens or twenties in good health. CDR3 sequence: CASSEESSSYNSPLHF. At the DNA level, the sequence is TGTGCCAGCAGTGAAGAGTCCAGCTCCTATAATTCACCCCTCCACTTT.